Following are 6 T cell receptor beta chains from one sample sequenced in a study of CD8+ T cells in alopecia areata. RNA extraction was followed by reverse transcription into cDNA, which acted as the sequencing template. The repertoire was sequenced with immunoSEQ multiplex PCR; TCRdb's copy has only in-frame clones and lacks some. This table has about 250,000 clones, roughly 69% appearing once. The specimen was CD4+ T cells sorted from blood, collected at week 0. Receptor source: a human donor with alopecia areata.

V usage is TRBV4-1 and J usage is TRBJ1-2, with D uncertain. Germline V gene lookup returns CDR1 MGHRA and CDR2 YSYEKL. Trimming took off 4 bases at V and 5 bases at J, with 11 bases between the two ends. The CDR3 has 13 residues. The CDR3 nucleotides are TGCGCCAGCAGCCTTCAGGTACTTTATGGCTACACCTTC. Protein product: CASSLQVLYGYTF.

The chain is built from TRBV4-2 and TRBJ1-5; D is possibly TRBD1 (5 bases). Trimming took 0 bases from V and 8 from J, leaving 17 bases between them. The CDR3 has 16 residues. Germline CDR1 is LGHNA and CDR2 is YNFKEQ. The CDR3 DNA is TGTGCCAGCAGCCAAGAGAGGGGCAGTTTTGGCGAGCCCCAGCATTTT. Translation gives CASSQERGSFGEPQHF.

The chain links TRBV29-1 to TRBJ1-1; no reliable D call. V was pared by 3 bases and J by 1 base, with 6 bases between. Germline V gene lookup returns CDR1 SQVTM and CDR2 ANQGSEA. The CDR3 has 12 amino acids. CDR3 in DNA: TGCAGCGTTGACTTGGCGAACACTGAAGCTTTCTTT. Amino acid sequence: CSVDLANTEAFF.

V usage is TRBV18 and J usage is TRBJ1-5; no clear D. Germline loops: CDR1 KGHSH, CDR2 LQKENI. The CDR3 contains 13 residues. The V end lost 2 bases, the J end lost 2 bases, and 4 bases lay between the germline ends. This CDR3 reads CASSPAGNQPQHF. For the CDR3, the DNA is TGTGCCAGCTCACCAGCCGGCAATCAGCCCCAGCATTTT.

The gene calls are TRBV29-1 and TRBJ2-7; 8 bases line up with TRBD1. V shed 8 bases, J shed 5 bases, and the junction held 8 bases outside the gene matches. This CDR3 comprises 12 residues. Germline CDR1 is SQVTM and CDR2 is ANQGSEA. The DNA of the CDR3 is TGCAGCTCGACAGGGGCCCGCGACGAGCAGTACTTC. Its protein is CSSTGARDEQYF.

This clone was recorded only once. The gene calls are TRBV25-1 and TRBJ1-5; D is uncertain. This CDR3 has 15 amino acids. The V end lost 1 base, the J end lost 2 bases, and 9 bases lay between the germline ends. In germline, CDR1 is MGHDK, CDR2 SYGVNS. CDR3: CASSESGVGNQPQHF. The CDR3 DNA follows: TGTGCCAGCAGTGAATCTGGCGTGGGCAATCAGCCCCAGCATTTT.